This TCR beta chain was sequenced in a study of CD8+ T cells in alopecia areata. On the study more broadly: Patients took tofacitinib for 6 to 18 months, followed by 6 drug-free months. Study conclusions and caveats: Compared with mice, patients displayed less clear TCR sharing, possibly for HLA-related reasons.

As regards this clone: Its antigen is unknown.

Separation by sorting yielded CD4+ and CD8+ T cells from PBMCs. RNA was isolated and reverse transcribed to cDNA, the sequencing template. Produced via immunoSEQ multiplex PCR; TCRdb's table is partial and in-frame only. Of some 200,000 clones in the sample, 59% were seen once. This CDR3 spans 11 amino acids. The V gene lost 6 bases and the J gene lost 3 bases, with 5 bases spanning the gap. Germline CDR1 ENHRY, CDR2 SYGVKD. The source material was CD4+ T cells sorted from blood, sampled at week 0. The source is a human donor with alopecia areata. The chain has TRBV10-3 and TRBJ1-2; D uncertain. This CDR3 reads CAISRDYGYTF. The CDR3, as DNA: TGTGCCATCAGCCGAGACTATGGCTACACCTTC.